This TCR beta chain was recovered during a study of shared clonotypes between healthy human individuals. Study results and limitations: For naive CD4 cells, roughly 5% of clonotypes were shared across a few donors. Only blood was sampled; tissue repertoires likely differ.

Per the study methods: Junction-only immunoSEQ sequences carried no quality scores, so filtering differed. Sequencing used immunoSEQ multiplex PCR; TCRdb keeps in-frame clones, though not all of them. From that table come the V and J calls and clone size; the DNA was used to work out D and trimming. The sample yields under 2.5 million clones, around 93% seen once. In the CD4+ fraction, cells were divided into CD45RA+ naive and CD45RA-negative memory subsets. About this clone itself: Its antigen is unknown.

The CDR3 extends over 14 amino acids. V was trimmed by 4 bases and J by 5 bases, leaving 11 bases between them. Germline loops: CDR1 MNHNS, CDR2 SASEGT. The receptor was derived from a man aged 18 to 30 in good health. Some clones in this sample may be carry-over from other donors' samples. The chain links TRBV6-1 to TRBJ2-2; weak D call: TRBD2 (5 bases). Sequences were obtained from naive CD4+ T cells from PBMCs. Subset given: CD45RA+ positively selected. The CDR3 sequence: CASSGPSGTGELFF. The CDR3 nucleotides read TGTGCCAGCAGTGGCCCTTCGGGGACCGGGGAGCTGTTTTTT.